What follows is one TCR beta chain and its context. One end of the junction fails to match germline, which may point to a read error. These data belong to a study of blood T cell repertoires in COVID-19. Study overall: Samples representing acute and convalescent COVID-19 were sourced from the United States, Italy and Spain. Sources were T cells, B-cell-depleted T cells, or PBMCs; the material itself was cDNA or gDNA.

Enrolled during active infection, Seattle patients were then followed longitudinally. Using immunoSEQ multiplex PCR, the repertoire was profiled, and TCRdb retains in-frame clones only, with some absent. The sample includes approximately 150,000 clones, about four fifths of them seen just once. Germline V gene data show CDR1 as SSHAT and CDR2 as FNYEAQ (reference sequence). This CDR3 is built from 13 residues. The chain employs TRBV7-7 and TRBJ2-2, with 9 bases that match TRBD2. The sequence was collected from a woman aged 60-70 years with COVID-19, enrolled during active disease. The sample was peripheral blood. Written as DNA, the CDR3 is TGTGCTAGCAGCGGGGGGATCACCGGGGAGCTGTTTTTT. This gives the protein CASSGGITGELFF.